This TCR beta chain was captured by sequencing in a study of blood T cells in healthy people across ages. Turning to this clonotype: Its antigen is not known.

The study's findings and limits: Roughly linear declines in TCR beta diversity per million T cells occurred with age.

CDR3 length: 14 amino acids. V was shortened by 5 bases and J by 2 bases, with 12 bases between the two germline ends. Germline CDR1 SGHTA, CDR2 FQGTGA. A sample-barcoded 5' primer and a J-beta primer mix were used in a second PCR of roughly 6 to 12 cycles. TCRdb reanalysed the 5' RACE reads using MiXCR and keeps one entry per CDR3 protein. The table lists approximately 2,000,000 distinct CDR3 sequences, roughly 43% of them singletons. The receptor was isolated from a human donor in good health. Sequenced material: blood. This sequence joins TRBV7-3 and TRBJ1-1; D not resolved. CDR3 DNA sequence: TGTGCCAGCAGCACGAACCACAGAAACACTGAAGCTTTCTTT. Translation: CASSTNHRNTEAFF. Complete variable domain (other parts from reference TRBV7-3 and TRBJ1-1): GAGVSQTPSNKVTEKGKYVELRCDPISGHTALYWYRQSLGQGPEFLIYFQGTGAADDSGLPNDRFFAVRPEGSVSTLKIQRTERGDSAVYLCASSTNHRNTEAFFGQGTRLTVV.